This T cell receptor (beta chain) originates from a study of blood T cells in healthy people across ages. Study at large: Roughly one uniquely barcoded beta molecule per two T cells was captured. Findings of the study overall: Unsorted PBMC material precluded a definitive naive versus antigen-experienced comparison. Researchers judged that diversity estimates from one million T cells fell short of true values.

The germline gives CDR1 SGHTA, CDR2 FQGTGA. The CDR3 runs 13 residues. Primed by a sample-barcoded 5' primer and a J-beta primer mix, a second PCR proceeded for about 7 to 11 cycles. Each cDNA molecule was tagged by a template-switch adaptor with 12 random nucleotides. TCRdb recomputed calls from the 5' RACE reads with MiXCR, one row per CDR3 protein. The table lists roughly 700,000 distinct CDR3 sequences, about 30% of them singletons. A word on this clonotype: The antigen is undetermined.

The chain has TRBV7-3 and TRBJ2-5; no clear D gene. The DNA end is a closer match to TRBJ2-1, so the J assignment may be wrong. The source of this sequence is a woman aged 80 or over in good health. The sample was blood. CDR3: CASSPDLQETQFF. CDR3 sequence (DNA): TGTGCCAGCAGCCCGGACCTTCAAGAGACCCAGTTCTTC.